Below, one T cell receptor (beta chain) is given with its context. Germline V gene data show CDR1 as SGDLS and CDR2 as YYNGEE. J gave up 8 bases and V 4 bases, and 11 bases lay outside the gene matches. This CDR3 comprises 15 residues. With random hexamers, reverse transcription was performed on roughly 0.45 to 1 ug of RNA. Coverage of TCR beta CDR3 amplification by immunoSEQ multiplex PCR extended to 54 Vbeta and 13 Jbeta. One entry per CDR3 protein, called by TCRdb with MiXCR from the immunoSEQ multiplex PCR reads. The sample lists around 230,000 distinct CDR3 sequences, approximately 95% seen once, with 0.1% in the top ten. These data come from a study of CD8 T cells in Susac syndrome. Study in general: Patients with Susac syndrome were therapy-naive, on corticosteroids, or on intravenous immunoglobulin alone at blood draw.

Sequencing of TCR beta was performed on blood CD8+ T cells and on blood CD4+ T cells. The specimen was CD4+ T cells from PBMCs. This receptor was obtained from a human donor with Susac syndrome. The chain is built from TRBV9 and TRBJ2-1; 8 nucleotides match TRBD2. The CDR3 nucleotides are TGTGCCAGCAGCCCCCGGCGGGGGGCCGTTCATGAGCAGTTCTTC. It encodes CASSPRRGAVHEQFF.